The next 14 T cell receptor beta chains were all read from a single sample in a study of blood T cell repertoires in COVID-19. Measured with immunoSEQ multiplex PCR; TCRdb has only the in-frame clones, and not every one. The sample consists of tens of thousands of clones, approximately 84% of them appearing once. The specimen was peripheral blood. The receptors were sampled from a man between 60 and 75 years old with acute or convalescent COVID-19.

This chain connects TRBV6-5 to TRBJ1-1; 9 bases align to TRBD1. The CDR3 loop spans 14 amino acids. The germline V gene encodes CDR1 MNHEY and CDR2 SVGAGI. Trimming removed 5 bases from V and 5 bases from J; junction bases left unmatched: 6. CDR3: CASSPGQGTTEAFF. CDR3 in DNA: TGTGCCAGCAGTCCGGGACAGGGCACGACTGAAGCTTTCTTT.

This chain joins TRBV6-5 and TRBJ1-6; 8 nucleotides agree with TRBD1. V trimming: 1 base; J trimming: 5 bases; junction bases outside the gene matches: 1. Germline V CDR1 and CDR2: MNHEY, SVGAGI. This CDR3 comprises 15 residues. CDR3 DNA sequence: TGTGCCAGCAGTTACTGGGGACAGGATAATTCACCCCTCCACTTT. This translates into CASSYWGQDNSPLHF.

As DNA, the CDR3 is TGTGCCAGCTCACCATTCCGGGACAGGGCCACCAATACGCAGTATTTT. As protein: CASSPFRDRATNTQYF. The chain employs TRBV18 and TRBJ2-3; 9 positions agree with TRBD1. Unmatched junction bases numbered 10, after V lost 2 bases and J lost 7 bases. Germline V gene sequence: CDR1 KGHSH, CDR2 LQKENI. CDR3 size: 16 residues.

The chain combines TRBV19 with TRBJ2-5, with 9 bases lining up with TRBD1. Germline V lookup: CDR1 LNHDA, CDR2 SQIVND (reference sequence). The CDR3 length is 15 residues. Trimming at V came to 3 bases and at J to 1 base, leaving 3 bases not matched to a gene. CDR3 sequence reads: CASSIGTGLQETQYF. CDR3 DNA sequence: TGTGCCAGTAGTATTGGGACAGGGCTCCAAGAGACCCAGTACTTC. The whole variable domain, remainder taken from reference TRBV19 and TRBJ2-5, is DGGITQSPKYLFRKEGQNVTLSCEQNLNHDAMYWYRQDPGQGLRLIYYSQIVNDFQKGDIAEGYSVSREKKESFPLTVTSAQKNPTAFYLCASSIGTGLQETQYFGPGTRLLVL.

The gene calls are TRBV7-9 and TRBJ1-1; possibly TRBD1 for D (5 bases). Trimming took 3 bases from V and 6 from J, leaving 11 bases between them. The CDR3 sequence is 13 residues long. Germline assignment: CDR1 SEHNR and CDR2 FQNEAQ (reference sequence). CDR3 nucleotide sequence: TGTGCCAGCAGCTTGAGCGGGACGGCTGAAGCTTTCTTT. Its translation: CASSLSGTAEAFF. The entire variable domain, with the rest obtained from reference TRBV7-9 and TRBJ1-1, is as follows: DTGVSQNPRHKITKRGQNVTFRCDPISEHNRLYWYRQTLGQGPEFLTYFQNEAQLEKSRLLSDRFSAERPKGSFSTLEIQRTEQGDSAMYLCASSLSGTAEAFFGQGTRLTVV.

The chain has TRBV5-6 and TRBJ1-5; D call uncertain. Trimming removed 4 bases at V and 3 bases at J, with 14 bases between. This CDR3 is 15 amino acids long. Germline CDR1 reads SGHDT; CDR2 reads YYEEEE. CDR3 residues: CASSPRGEDNQPQHF. The DNA of the CDR3 is TGTGCCAGCAGCCCCCGTGGGGAGGACAATCAGCCCCAGCATTTT.

The chain links TRBV5-1 to TRBJ1-2; possibly TRBD1 for D (5 bases). V was clipped by 2 bases and J by 7 bases, with 15 bases between them. This CDR3 comprises 14 residues. CDR1 is SGHRS, CDR2 YFSETQ, per germline. The DNA for the CDR3 is TGCGCCAGCAGCTTACCCGGGACGGAGGGTGGCTACACCTTC. Its protein is CASSLPGTEGGYTF.

The chain uses TRBV6-6 and TRBJ1-4; 10 nucleotides match TRBD1. The CDR3 contains 15 residues. From germline, CDR1 is MNHNY and CDR2 SVGAGI (reference sequence). With V trimmed by 5 bases and J by 0 bases, 0 bases remained unmatched. The CDR3 is CASSGQGATNEKLFF. The CDR3 DNA reads as TGTGCCAGCAGTGGACAGGGGGCAACTAATGAAAAACTGTTTTTT.

This chain links TRBV4-3 with TRBJ1-6; TRBD1 agrees at 10 bases. Germline CDR1 reads LGHNA; CDR2 reads YSLEER. The CDR3 is made up of 13 amino acids. V shed 6 bases, J shed 8 bases, and the junction held 1 base outside the gene matches. The CDR3 DNA sequence: TGCGCCAGCAGGGGGACAGGGGATTCACCCCTCCACTTT. This gives the protein CASRGTGDSPLHF.

The CDR3 here is CASSLVRRTGGSPLHF. The CDR3 bases are TGTGCCAGCAGCTTAGTACGTAGGACTGGGGGGTCACCCCTCCACTTT. The chain uses TRBV7-2 and TRBJ1-6, with D maybe TRBD1 (5 bases). Germline loops: CDR1 SGHTA, CDR2 FQGNSA. V dropped 1 base and J dropped 10 bases, with 17 bases sitting between them. The CDR3 totals 16 residues.

The chain joins TRBV9 to TRBJ2-1; D is unresolved. The germline CDR1 and CDR2 sequences are SGDLS and YYNGEE. The CDR3 consists of 13 residues. Trimming pared 1 base from V and 5 bases from J, leaving 7 bases between. CDR3 DNA: TGTGCCAGCAGCGTACGAGATGACAATGAGCAGTTCTTC. Translated: CASSVRDDNEQFF.

V and J are TRBV5-8 and TRBJ1-1, with D possibly TRBD1 on 6 matching bases. CDR3 length: 14 residues. Between the trimmed V and J ends, which lost 2 bases and 4 bases, there was a span of 12 bases. The germline CDR1 and CDR2 sequences are SGHTS and YDEGEE. Here the CDR3 reads CASSFITGTTEAFF. DNA of the CDR3: TGTGCCAGCAGCTTTATCACAGGGACCACTGAAGCTTTCTTT.

This chain links TRBV11-2 with TRBJ1-1; D is possibly TRBD1 (6 bases). V was shortened by 7 bases and J by 3 bases, with 18 bases between the two germline ends. Germline lookup yields CDR1 SGHAT and CDR2 FQNNGV. This CDR3 spans 15 amino acids. The CDR3 loop is CASTPGTGRDTEAFF. The CDR3, as DNA: TGTGCCAGCACCCCTGGTACAGGGAGGGACACTGAAGCTTTCTTT.

V gene TRBV30 combines with J gene TRBJ1-6; D not resolved. The germline V gene encodes CDR1 GTSNPN and CDR2 SVGIG (reference sequence). The CDR3 consists of 14 residues. V lost 4 bases and J lost 1, with 8 bases in between. The CDR3 loop reads CAWKEVSYNSPLHF. The CDR3 bases are TGTGCCTGGAAGGAGGTGTCCTATAATTCACCCCTCCACTTT. The full variable domain, rest sourced from reference TRBV30 and TRBJ1-6, is SQTIHQWPATLVQPVGSPLSLECTVEGTSNPNLYWYRQAAGRGLQLLFYSVGIGQISSEVPQNLSASRPQDRQFILSSKKLLLSDSGFYLCAWKEVSYNSPLHFGNGTRLTVT.